What follows are 17 T cell receptor beta chains derived from one specimen sequenced in a study of blood T cell repertoires in COVID-19. Repertoires were generated with immunoSEQ multiplex PCR, while TCRdb's copy carries only in-frame clones and drops some. The sample lists about 85,000 clones; about 91% were seen once. The sample was peripheral blood. These receptors were obtained from a human donor with active COVID-19. The donor label of this sample is uncertain.

This rearrangement joins TRBV3-1 (or the pseudogene TRBV3-2) to TRBJ1-4; D is perhaps TRBD1 (6 bases). The length of the CDR3 is 17 residues. Germline CDR1 reads LGHDT; CDR2 reads YNNKEL (reference sequence). Trimming took off 0 bases at V and 6 bases at J, with 17 bases between the two ends. CDR3 nucleotides: TGTGCCAGCAGCCAAGAGCCCCCACAGGGAGGGGATGAAAAACTGTTTTTT. Amino acids: CASSQEPPQGGDEKLFF.

This chain connects TRBV18 to TRBJ2-7; 7 nucleotides line up with TRBD2. The germline V gene has CDR1 KGHSH and CDR2 LQKENI. V gave up 0 bases and J gave up 4 bases; unmatched junction bases: 3. The CDR3 is 14 amino acids. This chain's CDR3 is CASSPPQGGYEQYF. DNA of the CDR3: TGTGCCAGCTCACCACCGCAGGGAGGGTACGAGCAGTACTTC.

This CDR3 is CSASPRRGRVDTQYF. In nucleotides, the CDR3 is TGCAGTGCTAGTCCCAGGCGGGGGAGGGTAGATACGCAGTATTTT. The chain combines TRBV20-1 with TRBJ2-3; TRBD2 matches at 7 bases. Germline V gene lookup returns CDR1 DFQATT and CDR2 SNEGSKA (reference sequence). The CDR3 has 15 amino acids. V shed 3 bases, J shed 5 bases, and the junction held 11 bases outside the gene matches.

V gene TRBV12-5 combines with J gene TRBJ1-2; 7 bases map to TRBD1. The trim removed 2 bases at V and 4 bases at J, leaving 28 bases unmatched. Germline CDR1 is LGHNT and CDR2 is FRNRAP. The CDR3 length is 22 residues. CDR3 sequence reads: CASGLPTTRQGGSYPKSYGYTF. In DNA form, the CDR3 reads TGTGCTAGTGGTTTGCCCACCACCCGACAGGGCGGTTCGTACCCCAAGAGCTATGGCTACACCTTC.

The V call is TRBV5-1, the J call TRBJ1-2, with unresolved D. This CDR3 has 14 amino acids. V was shortened by 0 bases and J by 5 bases, with 11 bases between the two germline ends. Germline assignment: CDR1 SGHRS and CDR2 YFSETQ. CDR3 bases: TGCGCCAGCAGCTTGGAAGGATCCGGGTATGGCTACACCTTC. It codes for CASSLEGSGYGYTF.

This sequence joins TRBV5-8 and TRBJ1-1; D might be TRBD1 (5 bases). This CDR3 is 14 amino acids long. Per the germline V gene, CDR1 is SGHTS and CDR2 is YDEGEE. Between the trimmed V and J ends, which lost 4 bases and 5 bases, there was a span of 15 bases. The CDR3 reads CASSHVSSGTEAFF. The CDR3 DNA sequence: TGTGCCAGCAGCCACGTCTCGTCAGGGACTGAAGCTTTCTTT.

This chain links TRBV7-3 with TRBJ1-2; tentative D call: TRBD1 (6 bases). The CDR3 loop spans 15 amino acids. The germline CDR1 and CDR2 sequences are SGHTA and FQGTGA. V shed 5 bases and J shed 2 bases, with 15 bases lying between them. CDR3 coding DNA: TGTGCCAGCAGCCTTGAACCAGGGGCCAACTATGGCTACACCTTC. It specifies CASSLEPGANYGYTF.

This chain links TRBV5-6 with TRBJ2-3; 9 bases align to TRBD1. Per germline, CDR1 SGHDT and CDR2 YYEEEE. The junction had 1 base not matched to a gene; V was cut back by 2 bases and J by 9 bases. CDR3 length equals 12 residues. CDR3 nucleotides: TGTGCCAGCAGCTTAGGGACAGGGACGCAGTATTTT. Protein product: CASSLGTGTQYF.

This chain links TRBV27 with TRBJ1-3; 9 bases are a match to TRBD1. Trimming removed 6 bases from V and 0 bases from J; junction bases left unmatched: 6. The V gene's germline CDR1 is MNHEY and CDR2 SMNVEV (reference sequence). The CDR3 is 16 residues long. CDR3: CASRPGTGSSGNTIYF. The DNA for the CDR3 is TGTGCCAGCAGGCCCGGGACAGGGAGCTCTGGAAACACCATATATTTT.

On this clone itself: The germline gene is not matched at one end of the junction; a read error may be the cause. The genes are TRBV7-7 and TRBJ2-5; perhaps TRBD2 as D (6 bases). The length of the CDR3 is 16 residues. Per germline, CDR1 SSHAT and CDR2 FNYEAQ (reference sequence). The CDR3 DNA reads TGTGCTAGCAGCTTAGGGACGCGGGGAGGCGGGGAGACCCAGTACTTC. This translates into CASSLGTRGGGETQYF. Complete variable domain (other parts from reference TRBV7-7 and TRBJ2-5): GAGVSQSPRYKVTKRGQDVTLRCDPISSHATLYWYQQALGQGPEFLTYFNYEAQPDKSGLPSDRFSAERPEGSISTLTIQRTEQRDSAMYRCASSLGTRGGGETQYFGPGTRLLVL.

The V gene is TRBV28, the J gene TRBJ1-1; 8 bases align to TRBD1. The CDR3 totals 14 residues. CDR1 MDHEN and CDR2 SYDVKM come from the germline V gene. V gave up 3 bases and J gave up 4 bases; unmatched junction bases: 4. The CDR3 loop is CASSFQGATTEAFF. As DNA, the CDR3 is TGTGCCAGCAGTTTCCAGGGGGCTACCACTGAAGCTTTCTTT.

The chain links TRBV7-2 to TRBJ1-6; D is possibly TRBD1 (5 bases). CDR1 SGHTA and CDR2 FQGNSA come from the germline V gene. V gave up 4 bases and J gave up 0 bases, with 10 bases separating them. The CDR3 runs to 16 residues. DNA of the CDR3: TGTGCCAGCAGCTCACAGGCCTCCTCCTATAATTCACCCCTCCACTTT. Translation gives CASSSQASSYNSPLHF. The full variable domain, with the rest looked up from reference TRBV7-2 and TRBJ1-6, is GAGVSQSPSNKVTEKGKDVELRCDPISGHTALYWYRQSLGQGLEFLIYFQGNSAPDKSGLPSDRFSAERTGGSVSTLTIQRTQQEDSAVYLCASSSQASSYNSPLHFGNGTRLTVT.

This chain connects TRBV7-6 to TRBJ2-3; TRBD2 aligns across 11 bases. Germline loops: CDR1 SGHVS, CDR2 FNYEAQ. J was trimmed by 1 base and V by 5 bases; bases with no gene match: 5. This CDR3 spans 16 amino acids. The CDR3 protein is CASSPLAGGRTDTQYF. CDR3 bases: TGTGCCAGCAGCCCTCTAGCGGGGGGACGCACAGATACGCAGTATTTT. The full variable domain, with the rest looked up from reference TRBV7-6 and TRBJ2-3, is GAGVSQSPRYKVTKRGQDVALRCDPISGHVSLYWYRQALGQGPEFLTYFNYEAQQDKSGLPNDRFSAERPEGSISTLTIQRTEQRDSAMYRCASSPLAGGRTDTQYFGPGTRLTVL.

The chain recombines TRBV29-1 with TRBJ2-5, with a weak D call TRBD1 (6 bases). The CDR3 is 15 amino acids. The V and J ends lost 2 bases and 5 bases respectively, with 18 bases between them. The V gene's germline CDR1 is SQVTM and CDR2 ANQGSEA. Written as DNA, the CDR3 is TGCAGCGTTGAACAAGCGACAGGACACGGGGAGACCCAGTACTTC. Translation gives CSVEQATGHGETQYF.

V is TRBV7-2 and J is TRBJ2-7, with TRBD2 matching 9 bases. This CDR3 has 18 amino acids. The ends lost 5 bases at V and 2 bases at J; junction bases unmatched: 16. Germline V lookup: CDR1 SGHTA, CDR2 FQGNSA. The DNA of the CDR3 is TGTGCCAGCAGCCCACGGTTTAGATTAGCGGGGGCGACCTACGAGCAGTACTTC. Its protein is CASSPRFRLAGATYEQYF.

The V call is TRBV6-4, the J call TRBJ1-2; D is undetermined. CDR1 and CDR2 (germline): MRHNA, SNTAGT. The CDR3 runs to 15 residues. The V and J ends lost 4 bases and 1 base respectively, with 13 bases between them. CDR3 in amino acids: CASSVVAPDNYGYTF. CDR3 in DNA: TGTGCCAGCAGTGTCGTAGCCCCTGATAACTATGGCTACACCTTC.

This chain uses TRBV7-3 with TRBJ1-1; 7 nucleotides line up with TRBD1. The CDR3 is made up of 15 amino acids. Per germline, CDR1 SGHTA and CDR2 FQGTGA. Unmatched junction bases numbered 4, after V lost 2 bases and J lost 1 base. The CDR3 coding sequence is TGTGCCAGCAGCTTAGACAGGGCATCGAACACTGAAGCTTTCTTT. Amino acids: CASSLDRASNTEAFF. Full variable domain (remainder filled in from reference TRBV7-3 and TRBJ1-1): GAGVSQTPSNKVTEKGKYVELRCDPISGHTALYWYRQSLGQGPEFLIYFQGTGAADDSGLPNDRFFAVRPEGSVSTLKIQRTERGDSAVYLCASSLDRASNTEAFFGQGTRLTVV.